The T cell receptor beta chain under discussion was sequenced for a study of T cell repertoires in cytomegalovirus infection. Study as a whole: Selection of CMV epitopes for the study included recently identified HLA-C-restricted and well-studied HLA-B-restricted ones. Public TCR beta signatures provided an indication of both CMV infection and a matching HLA type. Findings and limits, study-wide: There were carriers of CMV plus the relevant HLA, and cumulative public TCR beta family frequency identified them. The ex vivo response showed dominance by HLA-C-restricted CMV-specific TCR beta clonotypes.

The ends lost 2 bases at V and 4 bases at J; junction bases unmatched: 5. Per the germline V gene, CDR1 is SEHNR and CDR2 is FQNEAQ (reference sequence). CDR3 length equals 16 residues. This clonotype has just a few counts. What it recognizes is unknown. MiXCR, applied by TCRdb to the reads, yields one record per CDR3 protein. Here the sample spans about 920,000 distinct CDR3 sequences, approximately 31% being singletons. The sample in question was cultured CD8+ T cells from PBMCs, obtained from culture after CMV antigen stimulation. The TCR was taken from a human donor in good health (CMV status not recorded). Some clones in this sample may be carry-over from other donors' samples. The chain combines TRBV7-9 with TRBJ2-1; 10 bases are shared with TRBD2. This CDR3 is CASSLTSGDSYNEQFF. The CDR3 DNA is TGTGCCAGCAGCTTAACTAGCGGGGATTCGTACAATGAGCAGTTCTTC. Full variable domain (missing parts from reference TRBV7-9 and TRBJ2-1): DTGVSQNPRHKITKRGQNVTFRCDPISEHNRLYWYRQTLGQGPEFLTYFQNEAQLEKSRLLSDRFSAERPKGSFSTLEIQRTEQGDSAMYLCASSLTSGDSYNEQFFGPGTRLTVL.